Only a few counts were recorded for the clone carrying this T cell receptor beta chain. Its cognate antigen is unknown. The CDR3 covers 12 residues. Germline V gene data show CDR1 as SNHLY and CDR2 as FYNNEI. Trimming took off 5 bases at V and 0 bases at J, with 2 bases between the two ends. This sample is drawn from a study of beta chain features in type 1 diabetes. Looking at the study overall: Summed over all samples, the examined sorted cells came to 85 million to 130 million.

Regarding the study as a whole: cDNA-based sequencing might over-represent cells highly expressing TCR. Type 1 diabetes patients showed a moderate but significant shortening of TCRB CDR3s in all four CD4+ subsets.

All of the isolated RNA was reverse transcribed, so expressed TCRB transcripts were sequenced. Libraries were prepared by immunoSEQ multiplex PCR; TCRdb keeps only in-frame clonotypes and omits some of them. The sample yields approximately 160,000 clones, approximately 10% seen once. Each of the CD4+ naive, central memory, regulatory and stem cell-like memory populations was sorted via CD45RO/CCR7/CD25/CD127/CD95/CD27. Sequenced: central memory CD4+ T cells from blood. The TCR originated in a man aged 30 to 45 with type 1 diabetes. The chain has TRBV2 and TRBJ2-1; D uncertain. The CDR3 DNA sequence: TGTGCCAGCAGTCTCTCCTACAATGAGCAGTTCTTC. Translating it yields CASSLSYNEQFF.